Detailed here is one T cell receptor (beta chain). The sample belongs to a study of cytomegalovirus exposure and HLA in healthy donors. V lost 10 bases, J lost 4 bases, and 10 bases stayed unmatched. Germline assignment: CDR1 MGHDK and CDR2 SYGVNS. This CDR3 region has 14 residues. This PCR relied on a set of 60 Vbeta primers and 13 Jbeta primers. Per the original data handling: Later work found around 72 million unique TCR beta chains, with approximately 12 million shared. Using immunoSEQ multiplex PCR, the repertoire was profiled, and TCRdb retains in-frame clones only, with some absent. V and J calls and clone size are as listed in that table; D and trimming were resolved from the DNA. The profile shows under 200,000 clones, roughly 90% of them singletons.

This chain connects TRBV25-1 to TRBJ2-7; 10 nucleotides agree with TRBD2. Sequencing used PBMCs. The sequence was obtained from a woman under 40 in good health and CMV-seronegative. CDR3 sequence (DNA): TGTGCCACCTCGTCTTCTAGCGGGGGTTACGAGCAGTACTTC. This gives the protein CATSSSSGGYEQYF.